The 10 T cell receptor beta chains below come from one sample, sequenced in a study of blood T cell repertoires in COVID-19. Assay: immunoSEQ multiplex PCR; the TCRdb copy retains only in-frame clones and omits some. The data show around 180,000 clones, with roughly 88% seen just once and around 6.9% held by the top ten. The sequenced material came from peripheral blood. These receptors all stem from a man older than 75 with COVID-19, enrolled during active disease.

The rearrangement joins TRBV28 to TRBJ2-1, with 11 nucleotides matching TRBD2. V lost 3 bases and J lost 8; bases outside the gene matches: 12. CDR1 MDHEN and CDR2 SYDVKM come from the germline V gene. The CDR3 spans 17 residues. The CDR3 protein is CASSFGRDSGGAHEQFF. CDR3 coding DNA: TGTGCCAGCAGTTTTGGGCGCGATAGCGGGGGGGCCCATGAGCAGTTCTTC.

The chain combines TRBV6-5 with TRBJ2-2; possible D gene TRBD1, 6 bases. CDR3 size: 15 residues. Germline-derived CDR1 and CDR2 are MNHEY and SVGAGI. Deletions cut 5 bases from V and 0 bases from J, with 10 bases between. The CDR3 loop reads CASSRTAPNTGELFF. The CDR3 DNA reads as TGTGCCAGCAGTCGGACAGCCCCGAACACCGGGGAGCTGTTTTTT.

This clone was recorded a few times. The V call is TRBV14, the J call TRBJ1-5; D not certain. The V end was cut by 3 bases, the J end by 3 bases, with 6 bases between. CDR1 SGHDN and CDR2 FVKESK come from the germline V gene. This CDR3 spans 13 amino acids. The chain's CDR3 is CASSQGPNQPQHF. CDR3 sequence (DNA): TGTGCCAGCAGCCAGGGCCCCAATCAGCCCCAGCATTTT.

The V gene is TRBV19, the J gene TRBJ1-1, with unresolved D. Trimming took 0 bases from V and 8 from J, leaving 16 bases between them. This CDR3 is built from 15 residues. CDR1 and CDR2 from the germline V gene are LNHDA and SQIVND (reference sequence). As DNA, the CDR3 is TGTGCCAGTAGTATAGATCGGCGGCCCGAGAGGGAAGCTTTCTTT. Its protein product is CASSIDRRPEREAFF.

The V gene is TRBV28, the J gene TRBJ1-5, with D perhaps matching TRBD1 (6 bases). Germline loops: CDR1 MDHEN, CDR2 SYDVKM. The CDR3 contains 16 residues. V was pared by 6 bases and J by 0 bases, with 15 bases between. CDR3: CASRGSGGYSNQPQHF. Written as DNA, the CDR3 is TGTGCCAGCAGAGGTAGCGGGGGCTATAGCAATCAGCCCCAGCATTTT.

This clone was seen just once. J is TRBJ1-3 and V is TRBV4-3; 7 nucleotides line up with TRBD1. Germline trimming cut 1 base from V and 3 bases from J; bases unmatched to any gene: 9. This CDR3 has 17 residues. In germline, CDR1 is LGHNA, CDR2 YSLEER. The CDR3 bases are TGCGCCAGCAGCCAAGGGGTTGCAGGGGGAGTTGGAAACACCATATATTTT. It codes for CASSQGVAGGVGNTIYF.

J is TRBJ2-1 and V is TRBV5-8; 7 bases match TRBD2. The CDR3 has 15 amino acids. CDR1 is SGHTS, CDR2 YDEGEE, per germline. The CDR3 DNA reads TGTGCTATCCCATCCGGGGGGATTCTTTACAATGAGCAGTTCTTC. This translates into CAIPSGGILYNEQFF.

The rearrangement links TRBV5-1 to TRBJ2-6, with D tentatively TRBD2 (6 bases). This CDR3 is 16 amino acids long. V was clipped by 4 bases and J by 0 bases, with 11 bases between them. Germline CDR1 SGHRS, CDR2 YFSETQ. The CDR3 loop is CASSPGLPSGANVLTF. The CDR3 DNA sequence: TGCGCCAGCAGCCCGGGACTCCCCTCTGGGGCCAACGTCCTGACTTTC.

The rearrangement uses TRBV6-2 or TRBV6-3 and TRBJ2-1, with no clear D. Looked up from germline, CDR1 is MNHEY and CDR2 is SVGEGT. V shed 4 bases and J shed 3 bases, with 10 bases lying between them. The CDR3 sequence is 14 residues long. CDR3 loop: CASSSHTYYNEQFF. CDR3 nucleotides: TGTGCCAGCAGTTCGCACACATACTACAATGAGCAGTTCTTC.

The chain links TRBV5-1 to TRBJ1-5; 7 bases match TRBD1. From germline, CDR1 is SGHRS and CDR2 YFSETQ. The CDR3 is 16 residues long. J was trimmed by 1 base and V by 0 bases; bases with no gene match: 4. CDR3 sequence (DNA): TGCGCCAGCAGCTTGGGGACAGGAACAAGCAATCAGCCCCAGCATTTT. Protein product: CASSLGTGTSNQPQHF.